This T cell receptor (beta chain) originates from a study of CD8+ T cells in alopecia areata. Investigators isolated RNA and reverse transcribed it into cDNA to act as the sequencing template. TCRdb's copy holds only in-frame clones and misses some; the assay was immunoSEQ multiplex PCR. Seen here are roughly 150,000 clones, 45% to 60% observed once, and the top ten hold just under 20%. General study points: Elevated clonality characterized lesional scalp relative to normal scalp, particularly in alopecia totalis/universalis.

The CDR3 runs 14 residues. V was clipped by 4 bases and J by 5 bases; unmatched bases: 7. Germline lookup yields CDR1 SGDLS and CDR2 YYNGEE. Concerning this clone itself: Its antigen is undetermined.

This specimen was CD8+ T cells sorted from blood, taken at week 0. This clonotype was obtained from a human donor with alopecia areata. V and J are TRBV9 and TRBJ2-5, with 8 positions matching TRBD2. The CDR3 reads CASSPSGGAETQYF. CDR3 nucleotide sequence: TGTGCCAGCAGCCCCTCCGGGGGGGCCGAGACCCAGTACTTC.